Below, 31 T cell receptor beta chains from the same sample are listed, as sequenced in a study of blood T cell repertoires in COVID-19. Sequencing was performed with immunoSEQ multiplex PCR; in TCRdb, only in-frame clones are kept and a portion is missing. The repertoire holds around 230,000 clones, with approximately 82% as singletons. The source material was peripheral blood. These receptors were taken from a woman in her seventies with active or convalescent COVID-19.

CDR3: CASSPRDSVDNEQFF. The CDR3 coding sequence is TGTGCCAGTAGTCCTCGGGACTCTGTGGATAATGAGCAGTTCTTC. The rearrangement joins TRBV19 to TRBJ2-1, with D possibly matching TRBD2 (6 bases). CDR3 length: 15 residues. Trimming removed 5 bases at V and 7 bases at J, with 18 bases between. Germline V gene sequence: CDR1 LNHDA, CDR2 SQIVND (reference sequence). Variable domain in full (rest from reference TRBV19 and TRBJ2-1): DGGITQSPKYLFRKEGQNVTLSCEQNLNHDAMYWYRQDPGQGLRLIYYSQIVNDFQKGDIAEGYSVSREKKESFPLTVTSAQKNPTAFYLCASSPRDSVDNEQFFGPGTRLTVL.

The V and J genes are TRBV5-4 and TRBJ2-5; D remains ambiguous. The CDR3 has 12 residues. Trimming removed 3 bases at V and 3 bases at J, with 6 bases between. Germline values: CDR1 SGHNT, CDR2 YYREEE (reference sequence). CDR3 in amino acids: CASSSPEETQYF. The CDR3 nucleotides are TGTGCCAGCAGCTCGCCAGAAGAGACCCAGTACTTC.

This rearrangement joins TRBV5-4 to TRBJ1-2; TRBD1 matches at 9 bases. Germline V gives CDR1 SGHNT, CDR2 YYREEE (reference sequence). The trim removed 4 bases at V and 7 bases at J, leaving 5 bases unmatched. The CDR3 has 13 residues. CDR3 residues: CASSITGGFGYTF. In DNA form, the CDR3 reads TGTGCCAGCAGCATAACAGGGGGCTTTGGCTACACCTTC.

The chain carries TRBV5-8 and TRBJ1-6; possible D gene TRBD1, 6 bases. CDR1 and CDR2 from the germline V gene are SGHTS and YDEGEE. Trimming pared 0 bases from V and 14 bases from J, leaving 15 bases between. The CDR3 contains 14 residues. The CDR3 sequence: CASSLGTAYLALHF. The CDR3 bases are TGTGCCAGCAGCTTGGGGACAGCCTATCTGGCCCTCCACTTT.

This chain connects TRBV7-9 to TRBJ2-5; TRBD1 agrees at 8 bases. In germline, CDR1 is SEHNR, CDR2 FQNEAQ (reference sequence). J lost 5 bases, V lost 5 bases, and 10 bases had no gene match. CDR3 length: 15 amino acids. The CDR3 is CASSPVGTGLETQYF. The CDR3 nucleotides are TGTGCCAGCAGCCCCGTGGGGACAGGTTTGGAGACCCAGTACTTC.

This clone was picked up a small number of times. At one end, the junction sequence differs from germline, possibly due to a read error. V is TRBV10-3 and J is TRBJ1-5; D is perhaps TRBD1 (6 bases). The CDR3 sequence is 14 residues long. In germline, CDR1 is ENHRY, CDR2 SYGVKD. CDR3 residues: CAVRGAGFNQPQHF. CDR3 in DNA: TGTGCCGTCAGGGGTGCAGGGTTTAATCAGCCCCAGCATTTT.

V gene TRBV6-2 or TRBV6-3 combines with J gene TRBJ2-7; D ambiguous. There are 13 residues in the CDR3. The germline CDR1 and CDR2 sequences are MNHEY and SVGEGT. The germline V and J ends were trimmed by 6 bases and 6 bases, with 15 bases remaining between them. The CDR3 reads CASSLPGLTEQYF. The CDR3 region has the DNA TGTGCCAGCAGCCTACCCGGGTTAACCGAGCAGTACTTC.

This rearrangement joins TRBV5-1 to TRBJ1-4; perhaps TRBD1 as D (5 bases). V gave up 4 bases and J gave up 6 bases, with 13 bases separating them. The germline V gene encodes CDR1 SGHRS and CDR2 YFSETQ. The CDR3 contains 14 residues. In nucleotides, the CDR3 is TGCGCCAGCAGCATCGGGGGGAGTGATGAAAAACTGTTTTTT. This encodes CASSIGGSDEKLFF. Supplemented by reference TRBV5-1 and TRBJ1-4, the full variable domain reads KAGVTQTPRYLIKTRGQQVTLSCSPISGHRSVSWYQQTPGQGLQFLFEYFSETQRNKGNFPGRFSGRQFSNSRSEMNVSTLELGDSALYLCASSIGGSDEKLFFGSGTQLSVL.

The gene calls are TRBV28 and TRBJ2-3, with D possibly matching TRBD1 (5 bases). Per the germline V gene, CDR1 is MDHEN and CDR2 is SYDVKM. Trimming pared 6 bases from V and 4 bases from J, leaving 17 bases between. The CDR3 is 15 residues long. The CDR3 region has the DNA TGTGCCAGCAGGCCTCGTGGGGCGGCGGCAGATACGCAGTATTTT. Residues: CASRPRGAAADTQYF.

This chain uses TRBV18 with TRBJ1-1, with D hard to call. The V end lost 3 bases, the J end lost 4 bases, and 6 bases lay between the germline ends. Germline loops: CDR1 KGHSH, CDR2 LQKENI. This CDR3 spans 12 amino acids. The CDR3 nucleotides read TGTGCCAGCTCACCGCAGGTCACTGAAGCTTTCTTT. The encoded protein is CASSPQVTEAFF.

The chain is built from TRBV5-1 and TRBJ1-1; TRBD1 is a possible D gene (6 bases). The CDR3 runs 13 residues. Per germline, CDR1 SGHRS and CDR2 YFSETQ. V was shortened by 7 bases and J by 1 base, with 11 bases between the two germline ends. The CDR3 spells CASGGQPNTEAFF. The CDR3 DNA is TGCGCCAGCGGAGGACAGCCGAACACTGAAGCTTTCTTT. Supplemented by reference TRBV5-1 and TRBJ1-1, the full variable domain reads KAGVTQTPRYLIKTRGQQVTLSCSPISGHRSVSWYQQTPGQGLQFLFEYFSETQRNKGNFPGRFSGRQFSNSRSEMNVSTLELGDSALYLCASGGQPNTEAFFGQGTRLTVV.

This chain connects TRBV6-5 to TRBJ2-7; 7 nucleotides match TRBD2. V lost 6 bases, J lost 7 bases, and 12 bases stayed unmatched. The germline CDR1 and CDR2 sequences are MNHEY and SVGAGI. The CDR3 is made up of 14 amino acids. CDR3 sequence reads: CASRGLRGRGEQYF. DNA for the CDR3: TGTGCCAGCAGGGGCCTTAGAGGGCGGGGGGAGCAGTACTTC.

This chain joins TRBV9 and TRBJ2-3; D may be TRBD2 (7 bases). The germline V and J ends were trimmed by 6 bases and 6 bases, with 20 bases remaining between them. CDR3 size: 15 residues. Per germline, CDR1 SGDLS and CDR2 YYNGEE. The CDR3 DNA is TGTGCCAGCAATCCCTCGGGGGGCCGGGGCGATACGCAGTATTTT. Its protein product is CASNPSGGRGDTQYF. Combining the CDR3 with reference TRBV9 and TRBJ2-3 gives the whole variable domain DSGVTQTPKHLITATGQRVTLRCSPRSGDLSVYWYQQSLDQGLQFLIQYYNGEERAKGNILERFSAQQFPDLHSELNLSSLELGDSALYFCASNPSGGRGDTQYFGPGTRLTVL.

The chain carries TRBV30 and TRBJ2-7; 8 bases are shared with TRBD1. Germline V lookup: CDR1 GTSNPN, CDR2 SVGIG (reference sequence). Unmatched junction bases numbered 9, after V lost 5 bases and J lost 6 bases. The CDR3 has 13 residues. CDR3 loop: CAWSRTGYSEQYF. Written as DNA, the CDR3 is TGTGCCTGGTCCCGGACAGGGTATTCCGAGCAGTACTTC.

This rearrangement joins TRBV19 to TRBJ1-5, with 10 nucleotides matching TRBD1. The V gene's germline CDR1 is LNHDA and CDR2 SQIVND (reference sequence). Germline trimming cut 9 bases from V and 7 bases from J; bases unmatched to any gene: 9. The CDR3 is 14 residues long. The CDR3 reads CASGDRGPEQPQHF. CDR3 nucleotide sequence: TGTGCCAGCGGAGACAGGGGGCCGGAACAGCCCCAGCATTTT.

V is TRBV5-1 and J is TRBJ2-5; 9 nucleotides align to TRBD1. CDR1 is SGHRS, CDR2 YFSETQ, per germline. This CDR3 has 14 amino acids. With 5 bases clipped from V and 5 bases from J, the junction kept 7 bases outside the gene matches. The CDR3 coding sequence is TGCGCCAGCAGTCGGGACAGGGCGTACGAGACCCAGTACTTC. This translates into CASSRDRAYETQYF.

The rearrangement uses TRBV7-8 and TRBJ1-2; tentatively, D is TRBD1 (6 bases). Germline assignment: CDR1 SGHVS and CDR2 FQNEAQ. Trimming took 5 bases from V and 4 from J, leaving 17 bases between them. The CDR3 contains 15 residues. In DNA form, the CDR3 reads TGTGCCAGCAGCCTGGGGGGGGCGATAAGCTATGGCTACACCTTC. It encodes CASSLGGAISYGYTF.

The CDR3 DNA follows: TGTGCCACCACCCAGACATACAAGGAGTTCTTC. Its protein product is CATTQTYKEFF. The V call is TRBV28, the J call TRBJ2-1; D ambiguous. CDR1 MDHEN and CDR2 SYDVKM come from the germline V gene. The V end was cut by 10 bases, the J end by 14 bases, with 18 bases between. The CDR3 is 11 amino acids.

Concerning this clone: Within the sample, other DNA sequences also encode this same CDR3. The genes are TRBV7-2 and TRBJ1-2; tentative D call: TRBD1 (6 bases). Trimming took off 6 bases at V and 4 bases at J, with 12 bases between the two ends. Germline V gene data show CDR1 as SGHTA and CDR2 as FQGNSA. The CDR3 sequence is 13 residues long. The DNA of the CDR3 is TGTGCCAGCAGTGCCGGACAGAGCTATGGCTACACCTTC. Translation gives CASSAGQSYGYTF.

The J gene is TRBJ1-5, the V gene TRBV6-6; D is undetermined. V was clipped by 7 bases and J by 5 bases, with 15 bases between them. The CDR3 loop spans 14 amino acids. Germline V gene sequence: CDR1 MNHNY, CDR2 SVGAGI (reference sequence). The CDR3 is CASIKTGRDQPQHF. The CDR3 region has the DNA TGTGCCAGCATCAAGACCGGGAGGGATCAGCCCCAGCATTTT.

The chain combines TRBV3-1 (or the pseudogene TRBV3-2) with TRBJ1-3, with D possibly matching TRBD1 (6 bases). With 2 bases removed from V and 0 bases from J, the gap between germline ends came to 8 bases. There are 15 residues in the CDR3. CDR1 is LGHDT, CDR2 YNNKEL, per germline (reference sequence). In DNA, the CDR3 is TGTGCCAGCAGCCAAAGGGGGAACTCTGGAAACACCATATATTTT. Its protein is CASSQRGNSGNTIYF.

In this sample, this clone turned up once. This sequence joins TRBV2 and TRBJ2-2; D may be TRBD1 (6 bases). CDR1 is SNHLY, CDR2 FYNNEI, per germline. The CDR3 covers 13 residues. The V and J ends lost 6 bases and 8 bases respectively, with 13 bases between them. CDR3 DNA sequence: TGTGCCAGCAGACGGACAGTTTTAGGGGAGCTGTTTTTT. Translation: CASRRTVLGELFF.

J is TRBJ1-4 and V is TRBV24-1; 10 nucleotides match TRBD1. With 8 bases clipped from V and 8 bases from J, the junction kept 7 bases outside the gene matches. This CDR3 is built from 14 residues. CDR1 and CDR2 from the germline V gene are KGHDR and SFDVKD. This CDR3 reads CATTGDRGREKLFF. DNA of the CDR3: TGTGCCACCACCGGGGACAGGGGTCGGGAAAAACTGTTTTTT.

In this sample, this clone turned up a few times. The CDR3 is CASSPAGNPTKQYF. CDR3 coding DNA: TGTGCCAGCAGTCCCGCGGGGAATCCTACGAAGCAGTACTTC. This chain connects TRBV27 to TRBJ2-7, with D tentatively TRBD2 (6 bases). CDR3 length equals 14 residues. Germline V gene sequence: CDR1 MNHEY, CDR2 SMNVEV (reference sequence). V shed 5 bases and J shed 8 bases, with 19 bases lying between them.

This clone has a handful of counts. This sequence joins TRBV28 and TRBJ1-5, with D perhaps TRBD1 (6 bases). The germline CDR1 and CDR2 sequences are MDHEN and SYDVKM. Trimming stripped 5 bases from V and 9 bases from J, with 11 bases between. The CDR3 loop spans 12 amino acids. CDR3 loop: CASSPLRGPQHF. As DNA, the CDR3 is TGTGCCAGCAGTCCTCTCAGGGGGCCCCAGCATTTT.

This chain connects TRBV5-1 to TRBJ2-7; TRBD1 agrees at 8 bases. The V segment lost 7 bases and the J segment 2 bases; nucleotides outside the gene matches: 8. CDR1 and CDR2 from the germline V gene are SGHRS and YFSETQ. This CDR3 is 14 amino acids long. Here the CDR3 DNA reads TGCGCCAGCTCCGGACAGGGAATAACCTACGAGCAGTACTTC. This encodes CASSGQGITYEQYF.

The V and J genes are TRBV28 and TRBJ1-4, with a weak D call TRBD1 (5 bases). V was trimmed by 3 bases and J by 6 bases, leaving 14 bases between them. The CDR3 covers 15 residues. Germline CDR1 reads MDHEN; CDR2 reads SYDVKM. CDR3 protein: CASSFGGSEDEKLFF. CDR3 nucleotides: TGTGCCAGCAGTTTTGGGGGGTCGGAGGATGAAAAACTGTTTTTT.

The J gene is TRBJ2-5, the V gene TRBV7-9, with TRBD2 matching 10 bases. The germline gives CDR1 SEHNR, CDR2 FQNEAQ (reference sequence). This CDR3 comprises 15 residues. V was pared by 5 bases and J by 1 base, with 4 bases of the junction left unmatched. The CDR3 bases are TGTGCCAGCAGCCGACTAGCGGGCCCCCAAGAGACCCAGTACTTC. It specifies CASSRLAGPQETQYF.

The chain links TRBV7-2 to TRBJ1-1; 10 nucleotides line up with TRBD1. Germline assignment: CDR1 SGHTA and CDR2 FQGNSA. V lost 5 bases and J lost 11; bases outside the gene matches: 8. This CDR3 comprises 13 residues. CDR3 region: CASSDDRGRLAFF. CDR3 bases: TGTGCCAGCAGCGATGACAGGGGGCGCCTGGCTTTCTTT.

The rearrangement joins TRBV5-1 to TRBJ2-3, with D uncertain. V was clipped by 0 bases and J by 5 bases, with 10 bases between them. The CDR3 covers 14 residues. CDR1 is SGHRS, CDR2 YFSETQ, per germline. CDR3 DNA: TGCGCCAGCAGCTTGGGTGGAGCCCGAGATACGCAGTATTTT. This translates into CASSLGGARDTQYF.

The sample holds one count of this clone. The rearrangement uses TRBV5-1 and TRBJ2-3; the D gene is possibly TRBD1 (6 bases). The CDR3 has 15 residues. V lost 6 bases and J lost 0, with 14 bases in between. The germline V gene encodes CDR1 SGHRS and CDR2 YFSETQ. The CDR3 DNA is TGCGCCAGCACCCCGACAGGACTGAGCACAGATACGCAGTATTTT. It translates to CASTPTGLSTDTQYF. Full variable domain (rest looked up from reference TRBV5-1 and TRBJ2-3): KAGVTQTPRYLIKTRGQQVTLSCSPISGHRSVSWYQQTPGQGLQFLFEYFSETQRNKGNFPGRFSGRQFSNSRSEMNVSTLELGDSALYLCASTPTGLSTDTQYFGPGTRLTVL.